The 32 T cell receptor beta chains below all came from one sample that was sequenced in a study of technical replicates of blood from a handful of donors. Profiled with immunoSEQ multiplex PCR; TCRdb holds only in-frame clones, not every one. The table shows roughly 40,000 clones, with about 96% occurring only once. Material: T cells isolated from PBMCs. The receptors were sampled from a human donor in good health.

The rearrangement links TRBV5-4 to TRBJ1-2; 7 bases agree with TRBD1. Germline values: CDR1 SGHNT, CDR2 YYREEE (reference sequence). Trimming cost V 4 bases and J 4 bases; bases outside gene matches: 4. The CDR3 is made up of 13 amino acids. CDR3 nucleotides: TGTGCCAGCAGCCTCGGGACAGTCTATGGCTACACCTTC. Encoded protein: CASSLGTVYGYTF.

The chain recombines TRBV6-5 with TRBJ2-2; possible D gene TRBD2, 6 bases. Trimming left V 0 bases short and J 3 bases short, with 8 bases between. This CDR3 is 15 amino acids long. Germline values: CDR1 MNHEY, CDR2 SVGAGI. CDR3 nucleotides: TGTGCCAGCAGTTACTCTCGCGGGGACACCGGGGAGCTGTTTTTT. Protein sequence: CASSYSRGDTGELFF.

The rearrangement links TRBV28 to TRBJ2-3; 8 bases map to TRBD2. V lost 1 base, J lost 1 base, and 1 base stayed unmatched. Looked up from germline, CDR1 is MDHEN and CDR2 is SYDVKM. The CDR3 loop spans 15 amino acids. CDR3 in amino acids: CASSLLTSGTDTQYF. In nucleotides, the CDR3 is TGTGCCAGCAGTTTATTGACTAGCGGCACAGATACGCAGTATTTT.

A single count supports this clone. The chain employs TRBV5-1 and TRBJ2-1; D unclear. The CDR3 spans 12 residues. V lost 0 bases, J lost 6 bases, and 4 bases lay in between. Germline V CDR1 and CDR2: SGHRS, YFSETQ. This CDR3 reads CASSLDSNEQFF. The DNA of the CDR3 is TGCGCCAGCAGCTTGGACAGCAATGAGCAGTTCTTC.

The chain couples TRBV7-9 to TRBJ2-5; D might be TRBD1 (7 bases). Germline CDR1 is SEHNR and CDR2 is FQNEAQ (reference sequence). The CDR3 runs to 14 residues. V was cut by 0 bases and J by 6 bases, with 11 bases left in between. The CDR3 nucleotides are TGTGCCAGCAGCTTAGCGCCAGGGGGGCAGACCCAGTACTTC. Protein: CASSLAPGGQTQYF.

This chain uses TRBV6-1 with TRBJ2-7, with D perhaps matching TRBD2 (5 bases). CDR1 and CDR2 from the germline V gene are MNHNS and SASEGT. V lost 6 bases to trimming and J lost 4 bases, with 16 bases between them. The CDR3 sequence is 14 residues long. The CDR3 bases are TGTGCCAGCAGGACTATATTCCCCCCGTACGAGCAGTACTTC. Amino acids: CASRTIFPPYEQYF.

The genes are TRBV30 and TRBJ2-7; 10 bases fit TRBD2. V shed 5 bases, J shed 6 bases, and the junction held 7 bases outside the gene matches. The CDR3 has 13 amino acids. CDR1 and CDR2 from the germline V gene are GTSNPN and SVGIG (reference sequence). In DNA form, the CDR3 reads TGTGCCTGGGAACTAGCGGGACTCTTCGAGCAGTACTTC. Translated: CAWELAGLFEQYF.

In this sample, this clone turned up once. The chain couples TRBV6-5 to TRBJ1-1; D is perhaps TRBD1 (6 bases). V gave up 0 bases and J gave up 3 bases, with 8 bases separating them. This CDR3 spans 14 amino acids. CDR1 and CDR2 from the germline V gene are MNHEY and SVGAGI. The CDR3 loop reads CASSYSTGYTEAFF. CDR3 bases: TGTGCCAGCAGTTACTCCACAGGGTACACTGAAGCTTTCTTT.

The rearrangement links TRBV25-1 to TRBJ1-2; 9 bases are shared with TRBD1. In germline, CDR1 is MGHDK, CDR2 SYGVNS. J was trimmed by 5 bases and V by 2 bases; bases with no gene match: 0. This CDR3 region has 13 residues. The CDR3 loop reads CASSEGTGYGYTF. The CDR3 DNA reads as TGTGCCAGCAGTGAAGGGACAGGGTATGGCTACACCTTC.

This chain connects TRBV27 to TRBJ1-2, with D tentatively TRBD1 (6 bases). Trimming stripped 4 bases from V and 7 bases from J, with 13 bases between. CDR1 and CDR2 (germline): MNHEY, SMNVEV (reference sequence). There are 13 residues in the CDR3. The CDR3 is CASSWQGGGGYTF. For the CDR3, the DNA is TGTGCCAGCAGTTGGCAGGGAGGGGGTGGCTACACCTTC.

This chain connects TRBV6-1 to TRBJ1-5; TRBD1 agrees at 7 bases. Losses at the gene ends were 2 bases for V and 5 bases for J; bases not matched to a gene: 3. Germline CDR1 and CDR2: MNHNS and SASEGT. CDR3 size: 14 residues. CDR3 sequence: CASSENQGDQPQHF. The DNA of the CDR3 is TGTGCCAGCAGTGAAAACCAGGGGGATCAGCCCCAGCATTTT.

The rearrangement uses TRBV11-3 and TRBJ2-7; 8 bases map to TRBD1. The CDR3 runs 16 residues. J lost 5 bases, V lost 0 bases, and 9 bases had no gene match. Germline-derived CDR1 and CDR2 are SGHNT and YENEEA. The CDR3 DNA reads TGTGCCAGCAGCTTAGAGACCCTGACAGGGGATAACGAGCAGTACTTC. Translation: CASSLETLTGDNEQYF. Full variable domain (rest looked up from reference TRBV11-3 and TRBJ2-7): EAGVVQSPRYKIIEKKQPVAFWCNPISGHNTLYWYLQNLGQGPELLIRYENEEAVDDSQLPKDRFSAERLKGVDSTLKIQPAELGDSAVYLCASSLETLTGDNEQYFGPGTRLTVT.

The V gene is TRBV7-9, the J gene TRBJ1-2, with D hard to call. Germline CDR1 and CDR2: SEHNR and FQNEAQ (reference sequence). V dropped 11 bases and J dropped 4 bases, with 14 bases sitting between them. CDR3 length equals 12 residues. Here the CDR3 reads CAVLEDSYGYTF. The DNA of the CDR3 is TGTGCCGTACTGGAGGATAGCTATGGCTACACCTTC.

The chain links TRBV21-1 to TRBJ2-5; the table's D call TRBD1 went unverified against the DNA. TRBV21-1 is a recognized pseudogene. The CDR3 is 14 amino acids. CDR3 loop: CASSKWAMQETQYF. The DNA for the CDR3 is TGTGCCAGCAGCAAATGGGCCATGCAAGAGACCCAGTACTTC.

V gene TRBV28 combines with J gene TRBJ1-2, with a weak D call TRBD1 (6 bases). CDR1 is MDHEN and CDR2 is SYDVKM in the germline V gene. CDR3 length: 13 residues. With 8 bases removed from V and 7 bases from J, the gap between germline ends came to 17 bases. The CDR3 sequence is CASSRQQGFGYTF. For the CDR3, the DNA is TGTGCCAGCTCTCGCCAGCAGGGGTTTGGCTACACCTTC.

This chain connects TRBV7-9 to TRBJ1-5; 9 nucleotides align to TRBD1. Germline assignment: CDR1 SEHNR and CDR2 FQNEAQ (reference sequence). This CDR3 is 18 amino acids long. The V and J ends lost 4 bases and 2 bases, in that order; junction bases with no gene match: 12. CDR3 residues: CASSSAGTGIGGNQPQHF. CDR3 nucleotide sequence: TGTGCCAGCAGCTCAGCGGGGACAGGGATTGGCGGCAATCAGCCCCAGCATTTT. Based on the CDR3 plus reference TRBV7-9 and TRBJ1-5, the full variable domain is DTGVSQNPRHKITKRGQNVTFRCDPISEHNRLYWYRQTLGQGPEFLTYFQNEAQLEKSRLLSDRFSAERPKGSFSTLEIQRTEQGDSAMYLCASSSAGTGIGGNQPQHFGDGTRLSIL.

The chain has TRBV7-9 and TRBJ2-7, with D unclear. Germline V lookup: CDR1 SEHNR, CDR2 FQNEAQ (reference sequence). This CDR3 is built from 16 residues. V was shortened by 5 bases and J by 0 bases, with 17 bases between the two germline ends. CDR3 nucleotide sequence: TGTGCCAGCAGCCCCCCGCTGACTGGAAGCTCCTACGAGCAGTACTTC. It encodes CASSPPLTGSSYEQYF. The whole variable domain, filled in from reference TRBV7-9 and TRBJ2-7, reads DTGVSQNPRHKITKRGQNVTFRCDPISEHNRLYWYRQTLGQGPEFLTYFQNEAQLEKSRLLSDRFSAERPKGSFSTLEIQRTEQGDSAMYLCASSPPLTGSSYEQYFGPGTRLTVT.

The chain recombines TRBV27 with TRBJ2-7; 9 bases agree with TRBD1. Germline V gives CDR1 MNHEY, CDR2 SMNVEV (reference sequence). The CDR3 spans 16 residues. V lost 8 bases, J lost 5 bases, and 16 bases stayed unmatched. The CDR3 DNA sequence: TGTGCCAGCTACCCAACACCGGGACAGGGTATACACGAGCAGTACTTC. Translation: CASYPTPGQGIHEQYF.

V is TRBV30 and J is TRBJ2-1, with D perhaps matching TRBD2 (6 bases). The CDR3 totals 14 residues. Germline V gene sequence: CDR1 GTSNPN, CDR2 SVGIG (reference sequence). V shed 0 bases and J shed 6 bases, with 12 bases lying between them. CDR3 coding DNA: TGTGCCTGGAGTGTCGGCGGGACGGTCAATGAGCAGTTCTTC. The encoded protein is CAWSVGGTVNEQFF.

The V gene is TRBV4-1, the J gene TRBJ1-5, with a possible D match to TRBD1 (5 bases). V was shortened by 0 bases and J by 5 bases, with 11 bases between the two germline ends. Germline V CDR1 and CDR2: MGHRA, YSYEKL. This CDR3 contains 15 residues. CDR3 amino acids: CASSQEYRFDQPQHF. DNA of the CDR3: TGCGCCAGCAGCCAAGAGTACAGGTTTGATCAGCCCCAGCATTTT.

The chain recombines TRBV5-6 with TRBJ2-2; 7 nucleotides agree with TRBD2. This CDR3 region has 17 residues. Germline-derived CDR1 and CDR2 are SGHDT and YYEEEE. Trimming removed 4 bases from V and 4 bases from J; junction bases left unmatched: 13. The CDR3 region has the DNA TGTGCCAGCAGCCAAACGATGCAGCGGGACCTCACCGGGGAGCTGTTTTTT. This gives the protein CASSQTMQRDLTGELFF.

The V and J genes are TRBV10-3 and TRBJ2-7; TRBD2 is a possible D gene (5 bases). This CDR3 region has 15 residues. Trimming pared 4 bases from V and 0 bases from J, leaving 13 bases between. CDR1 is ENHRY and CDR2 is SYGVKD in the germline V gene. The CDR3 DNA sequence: TGTGCCATCAGTGGGAGCGGTGAGACCTCCTACGAGCAGTACTTC. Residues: CAISGSGETSYEQYF.

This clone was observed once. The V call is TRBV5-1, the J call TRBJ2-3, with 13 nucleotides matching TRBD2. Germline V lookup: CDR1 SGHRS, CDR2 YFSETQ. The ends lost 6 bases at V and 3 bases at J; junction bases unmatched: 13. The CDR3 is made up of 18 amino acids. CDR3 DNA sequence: TGCGCCAGCACCAGCTTGGGGGGGACTAGCGGGATAACAGATACGCAGTATTTT. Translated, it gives CASTSLGGTSGITDTQYF.

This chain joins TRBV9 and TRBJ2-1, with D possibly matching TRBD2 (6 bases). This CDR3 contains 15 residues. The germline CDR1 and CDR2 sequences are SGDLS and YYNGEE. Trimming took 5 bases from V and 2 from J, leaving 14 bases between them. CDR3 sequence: CASSSRIAAYNEQFF. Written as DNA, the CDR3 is TGTGCCAGCAGTTCCCGGATAGCGGCCTACAATGAGCAGTTCTTC.

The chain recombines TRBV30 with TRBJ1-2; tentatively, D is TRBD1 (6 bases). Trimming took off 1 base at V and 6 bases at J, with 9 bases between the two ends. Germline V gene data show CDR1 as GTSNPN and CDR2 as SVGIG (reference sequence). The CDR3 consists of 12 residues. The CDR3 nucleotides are TGTGCCTGGAGTGACCAGGGGCATGGCTACACCTTC. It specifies CAWSDQGHGYTF.

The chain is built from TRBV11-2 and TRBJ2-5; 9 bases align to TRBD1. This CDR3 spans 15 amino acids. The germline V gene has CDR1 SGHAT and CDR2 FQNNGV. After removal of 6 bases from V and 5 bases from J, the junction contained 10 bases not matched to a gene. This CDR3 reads CASSLFTGGGETQYF. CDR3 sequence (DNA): TGTGCCAGCAGTCTATTTACAGGGGGCGGTGAGACCCAGTACTTC.

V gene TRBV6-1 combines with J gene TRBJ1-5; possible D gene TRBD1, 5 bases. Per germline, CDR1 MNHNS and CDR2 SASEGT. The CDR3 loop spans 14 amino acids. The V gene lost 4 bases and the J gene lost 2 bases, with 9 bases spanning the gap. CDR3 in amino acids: CASSGEGRNQPQHF. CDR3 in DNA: TGTGCCAGCAGTGGGGAGGGGCGCAATCAGCCCCAGCATTTT.

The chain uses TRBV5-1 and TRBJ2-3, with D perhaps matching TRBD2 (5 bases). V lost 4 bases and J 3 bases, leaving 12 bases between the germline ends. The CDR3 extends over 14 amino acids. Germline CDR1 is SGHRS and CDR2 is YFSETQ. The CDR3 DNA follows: TGCGCCAGCAGCAGAGGGAGAGTTACAGATACGCAGTATTTT. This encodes CASSRGRVTDTQYF.

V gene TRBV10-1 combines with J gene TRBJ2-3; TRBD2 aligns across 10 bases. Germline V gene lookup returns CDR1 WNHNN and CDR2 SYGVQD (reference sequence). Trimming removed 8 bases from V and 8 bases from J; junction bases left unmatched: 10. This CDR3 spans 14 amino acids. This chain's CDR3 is CASGEREGSGTQYF. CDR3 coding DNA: TGCGCCAGCGGAGAGCGGGAGGGCTCGGGTACGCAGTATTTT.

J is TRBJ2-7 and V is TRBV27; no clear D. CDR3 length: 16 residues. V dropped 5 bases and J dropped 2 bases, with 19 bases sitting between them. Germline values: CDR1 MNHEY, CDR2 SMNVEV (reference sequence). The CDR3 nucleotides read TGTGCCAGCAGTGAAGGCCCCGGGTTTAAAGCCTACGAGCAGTACTTC. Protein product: CASSEGPGFKAYEQYF.

The CDR3 nucleotides are TGCGCCAGCAGCCAACGGGCAGGGTTCGCTGAAGCTTTCTTT. This codes for CASSQRAGFAEAFF. This rearrangement joins TRBV4-3 to TRBJ1-1; D possibly corresponds to TRBD1 (5 bases). Deletions cut 2 bases from V and 6 bases from J, with 13 bases between. The length of the CDR3 is 14 residues. The germline gives CDR1 LGHNA, CDR2 YSLEER.

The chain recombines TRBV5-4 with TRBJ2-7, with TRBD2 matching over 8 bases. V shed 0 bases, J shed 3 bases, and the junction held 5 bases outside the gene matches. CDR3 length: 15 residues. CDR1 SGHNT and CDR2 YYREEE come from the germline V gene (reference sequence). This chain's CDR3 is CASSLDTSGIYEQYF. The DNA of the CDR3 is TGTGCCAGCAGCTTGGATACTAGCGGAATCTACGAGCAGTACTTC.